This T cell receptor (beta chain) was sequenced in a study of human T cells and chemical hapten exposure. Time point given: healthy volunteer bleed at 2 weeks. Unfractionated whole blood yielded total RNA. Germline loops: CDR1 WSHSY, CDR2 SAAADI. The V and J ends lost 3 bases and 10 bases, in that order; junction bases with no gene match: 9. This CDR3 is 15 amino acids long. Individual cDNA molecules each carried unique molecular identifiers attached by the library. MiXCR was run by TCRdb on the RACE reads, yielding one entry per CDR3 protein. Among 100,000 to 150,000 distinct CDR3 sequences listed, approximately 10% were seen once.

The chain has TRBV10-2 and TRBJ2-1, with 10 bases fitting TRBD2. Input material: whole blood. This TCR was sampled from a male donor in good health. Some clones in this sample may be carry-over from other donors' samples. DNA for the CDR3: TGCGCCAGCAGTGAAGCGGGGGGGTGGTTAGCCGAGCAGTTCTTC. The encoded protein is CASSEAGGWLAEQFF.